The following is a T cell receptor beta chain sequence with its context. The entry originates in a study of blood T cell repertoires in COVID-19. The V and J ends lost 6 bases and 10 bases respectively, with 10 bases between them. The CDR3 has 11 residues. Authors' processing steps: Amplified reference gene primers provided the basis for estimating nucleated cell counts. Clones were read by immunoSEQ multiplex PCR, and TCRdb kept only the in-frame ones, dropping some. D and trimming come from the DNA, and the V and J calls and clone size come from that table. The sample records about 160,000 clones, approximately 84% being singletons. Researchers sorted participants into cohorts using their self-reported clinical history.

This chain connects TRBV12-3 or TRBV12-4 to TRBJ2-1, with D perhaps TRBD2 (6 bases). The sequence was obtained from a woman aged 35 to 49 with acute COVID-19. The source material was PBMCs or T cells enriched from blood (not recorded which). The CDR3 spells CASSGLAEQFF. The DNA of the CDR3 is TGTGCCAGCAGCGGCCTAGCGGAGCAGTTCTTC.